These 32 T cell receptor beta chains were all obtained from the same sample, sequenced in a study of human T cells and chemical hapten exposure. Sample time point: pre-sensitization, week 0. Treatment in this sample: therapeutic diphenylcyclopropenone sensitization with weekly scalp DPC. The starting material, unfractionated whole blood, was used for total RNA extraction. TCRdb processed the RACE reads anew with MiXCR; each CDR3 protein has one entry. The sample has tens of thousands of distinct CDR3 sequences, 9% to 12% seen once. Sequencing was performed on whole blood, taken in connection with sensitization to the hapten diphenylcyclopropenone (DPC). All receptors come from a man aged 50-60 years with alopecia areata. Some clones in this sample may be carry-over from other donors' samples.

This clonotype appeared many times. The rearrangement joins TRBV29-1 to TRBJ2-5; TRBD2 matches 8 bases. The trim removed 3 bases at V and 5 bases at J, leaving 11 bases unmatched. Germline V CDR1 and CDR2: SQVTM, ANQGSEA. The CDR3 is 15 residues long. The CDR3 protein is CSVDGSGVPPETQYF. CDR3 in DNA: TGCAGCGTTGATGGTAGCGGGGTTCCCCCGGAGACCCAGTACTTC.

At least ten counts were recorded for this clonotype. This chain joins TRBV10-3 and TRBJ2-7; tentatively, D is TRBD1 or TRBD2 (5 bases each). Trimming pared 2 bases from V and 5 bases from J, leaving 13 bases between. CDR3 size: 14 residues. CDR1 and CDR2 from the germline V gene are ENHRY and SYGVKD. The CDR3 here is CAISEPGSAHEQYF. In DNA form, the CDR3 reads TGTGCCATCAGTGAGCCAGGGAGTGCCCACGAGCAGTACTTC.

This clonotype came up many times. This chain uses TRBV28 with TRBJ2-2, with D unresolved. This CDR3 spans 17 amino acids. The germline V and J ends were trimmed by 4 bases and 4 bases, with 19 bases remaining between them. Germline-derived CDR1 and CDR2 are MDHEN and SYDVKM. The CDR3 DNA is TGTGCCAGCAGTTACGGGTTTGGAAGGGTCATCACCGGGGAGCTGTTTTTT. Amino acids: CASSYGFGRVITGELFF. Using reference TRBV28 and TRBJ2-2 for the parts outside the CDR3, the full variable domain is DVKVTQSSRYLVKRTGEKVFLECVQDMDHENMFWYRQDPGLGLRLIYFSYDVKMKEKGDIPEGYSVSREKKERFSLILESASTNQTSMYLCASSYGFGRVITGELFFGEGSRLTVL.

This clonotype has ten or more counts. The rearrangement uses TRBV9 and TRBJ2-3; D not certain. In germline, CDR1 is SGDLS, CDR2 YYNGEE. Trimming removed 4 bases at V and 0 bases at J, with 15 bases between. The CDR3 runs 16 residues. The CDR3 nucleotides read TGTGCCAGCAGCCTTATGGAAAGGGTCAGCACAGATACGCAGTATTTT. This sequence encodes CASSLMERVSTDTQYF.

This clonotype was picked up many times. This chain joins TRBV4-2 and TRBJ2-3, with 10 bases identical to TRBD2. The length of the CDR3 is 15 residues. Trimming took 1 base from V and 4 from J; bases not matched to a gene: 2. In germline, CDR1 is LGHNA, CDR2 YNFKEQ. The CDR3, as DNA: TGTGCCAGCAGCCAAGTCACTAGCGGGGCAGATACGCAGTATTTT. It encodes CASSQVTSGADTQYF.

This clonotype was seen ten or more times. The chain carries TRBV29-1 and TRBJ2-3; D uncertain. The V gene lost 4 bases and the J gene lost 1 base, with 9 bases spanning the gap. Germline loops: CDR1 SQVTM, CDR2 ANQGSEA. The CDR3 is 13 residues long. The CDR3 protein is CSVVLIGTDTQYF. The CDR3 DNA is TGCAGCGTTGTACTGATTGGCACAGATACGCAGTATTTT.

The V gene is TRBV29-1, the J gene TRBJ1-5; D not resolved. Per the germline V gene, CDR1 is SQVTM and CDR2 is ANQGSEA. The CDR3 extends over 13 amino acids. Trimming pared 4 bases from V and 7 bases from J, leaving 14 bases between. The CDR3 DNA reads TGCAGCGTTGTATCCGGGAGCAGCCAGCCCCAGCATTTT. Protein product: CSVVSGSSQPQHF.

The chain carries TRBV20-1 and TRBJ2-2, with TRBD2 matching over 8 bases. The V gene end was trimmed by 5 bases and the J gene end by 1 base; junction bases not matched to a gene: 6. The V gene's germline CDR1 is DFQATT and CDR2 SNEGSKA (reference sequence). This CDR3 region has 15 residues. CDR3 in amino acids: CSAAPAGENTGELFF. In DNA form, the CDR3 reads TGCAGTGCTGCCCCAGCGGGGGAGAACACCGGGGAGCTGTTTTTT.

In its sample, this clonotype was seen many times. The gene calls are TRBV20-1 and TRBJ2-3; TRBD2 matches at 15 bases. The V gene's germline CDR1 is DFQATT and CDR2 SNEGSKA (reference sequence). After removal of 6 bases from V and 5 bases from J, the junction contained 9 bases not matched to a gene. The CDR3 runs to 16 residues. This CDR3 is CSAHGLAGGPGDTQYF. The CDR3 bases are TGCAGTGCCCACGGACTAGCGGGAGGGCCTGGAGATACGCAGTATTTT.

This clonotype was detected many times. This rearrangement joins TRBV28 to TRBJ1-1, with D tentatively TRBD1 (6 bases). Germline CDR1 MDHEN, CDR2 SYDVKM. V lost 5 bases and J lost 3, with 10 bases in between. The CDR3 length is 13 residues. CDR3: CASSLHRDTEAFF. The CDR3, as DNA: TGTGCCAGCAGTCTGCACAGGGACACTGAAGCTTTCTTT. Filled out from reference TRBV28 and TRBJ1-1, the complete variable domain reads DVKVTQSSRYLVKRTGEKVFLECVQDMDHENMFWYRQDPGLGLRLIYFSYDVKMKEKGDIPEGYSVSREKKERFSLILESASTNQTSMYLCASSLHRDTEAFFGQGTRLTVV.

This clonotype was counted once. The chain employs TRBV6-6 and TRBJ2-7; D unresolved. Germline V gives CDR1 MNHNY, CDR2 SVGAGI (reference sequence). The CDR3 runs to 13 residues. V lost 2 bases to trimming and J lost 4 bases, with 9 bases between them. The chain's CDR3 is CASSYPRVYEQYF. DNA of the CDR3: TGTGCCAGCAGTTACCCAAGAGTTTACGAGCAGTACTTC.

The table lists this clonotype with a few counts. This chain connects TRBV3-1 to TRBJ1-5; D not resolved. The CDR3 totals 13 residues. V lost 9 bases to trimming and J lost 3 bases, with 12 bases between them. Germline CDR1 is LGHDT and CDR2 is YNNKEL (reference sequence). The CDR3 is CARISGDNQPQHF. The CDR3 DNA sequence: TGTGCCAGAATTAGCGGAGACAATCAGCCCCAGCATTTT.

This clonotype was seen repeatedly, ten times or more. This sequence joins TRBV4-2 and TRBJ2-1; a weak D match, TRBD2 (5 bases). V gave up 0 bases and J gave up 6 bases, with 9 bases separating them. CDR3 size: 14 residues. The germline gives CDR1 LGHNA, CDR2 YNFKEQ. The CDR3 bases are TGTGCCAGCAGCCAAGATCGGGATGGCAATGAGCAGTTCTTC. As protein: CASSQDRDGNEQFF.

This clonotype was observed many times. J is TRBJ2-2 and V is TRBV4-1, with TRBD2 matching 12 bases. The CDR3 contains 21 residues. With 0 bases clipped from V and 4 bases from J, the junction kept 15 bases outside the gene matches. Germline loops: CDR1 MGHRA, CDR2 YSYEKL. The CDR3 region has the DNA TGCGCCAGCAGCCAAGATCGACGGGGACTAGCGGGCGGAGGGGGCACCGGGGAGCTGTTTTTT. Its protein product is CASSQDRRGLAGGGGTGELFF.

The V and J genes are TRBV10-3 and TRBJ2-5, with D perhaps TRBD1 or TRBD2 (5 bases each). From germline, CDR1 is ENHRY and CDR2 SYGVKD. Trimming removed 1 base from V and 4 bases from J, with 7 bases in between. This CDR3 has 13 amino acids. CDR3 residues: CAISEWDLETQYF. In DNA, the CDR3 is TGTGCCATCAGTGAGTGGGACCTAGAGACCCAGTACTTC.

There are many counts of this clonotype. V usage is TRBV29-1 and J usage is TRBJ1-5; possibly TRBD1 for D (6 bases). The CDR3 contains 12 residues. V gave up 1 base and J gave up 11 bases, with 12 bases separating them. Germline assignment: CDR1 SQVTM and CDR2 ANQGSEA. The CDR3 DNA follows: TGCAGCGTTGAAGTTCCAGGGGCGACCCAGCATTTT. Its translation is CSVEVPGATQHF.

This clonotype has a count of ten or more. The CDR3 coding sequence is TGTGCCAGCAGCTTAGGTCTAGCGGGAGGGCCATCCGGGGAGCTGTTTTTT. Encoded protein: CASSLGLAGGPSGELFF. V usage is TRBV7-8 and J usage is TRBJ2-2; TRBD2 agrees at 12 bases. Germline trimming cut 1 base from V and 6 bases from J; bases unmatched to any gene: 6. This CDR3 region has 17 residues. Germline V lookup: CDR1 SGHVS, CDR2 FQNEAQ.

V gene TRBV2 combines with J gene TRBJ2-3; TRBD1 agrees at 7 bases. This CDR3 comprises 14 residues. Germline values: CDR1 SNHLY, CDR2 FYNNEI. V shed 6 bases, J shed 6 bases, and the junction held 9 bases outside the gene matches. The CDR3 nucleotides read TGTGCCAGCAGCCTACAGGGGAATTTCGATACGCAGTATTTT. It is translated as CASSLQGNFDTQYF.

This clonotype came up many times. The V call is TRBV12-5, the J call TRBJ2-7; D ambiguous. This CDR3 region has 11 residues. V lost 1 base and J 3 bases, leaving 1 base between the germline ends. Per the germline V gene, CDR1 is LGHNT and CDR2 is FRNRAP. CDR3 loop: CASGLGYEQYF. The CDR3 DNA is TGTGCTAGTGGTTTGGGCTACGAGCAGTACTTC.

This rearrangement joins TRBV24-1 to TRBJ2-1; 12 positions match TRBD2. Germline V gives CDR1 KGHDR, CDR2 SFDVKD. This CDR3 has 16 residues. V was clipped by 3 bases and J by 7 bases; unmatched bases: 6. The DNA of the CDR3 is TGTGCCACCAGTGATCGACTAGCGGGAGATCTGAATGAGCAGTTCTTC. It specifies CATSDRLAGDLNEQFF.

This clonotype was recorded many times. V and J are TRBV7-2 and TRBJ2-7; TRBD2 matches 12 bases. From germline, CDR1 is SGHTA and CDR2 FQGNSA. The trim removed 2 bases at V and 0 bases at J, leaving 2 bases unmatched. The CDR3 loop spans 16 amino acids. The DNA of the CDR3 is TGTGCCAGCAGCTTAACTAGCGGGGGGAGCTCCTACGAGCAGTACTTC. As protein: CASSLTSGGSSYEQYF.

This clonotype was counted a few times. The V gene is TRBV5-1, the J gene TRBJ1-2, with D perhaps TRBD1 (6 bases). Trimming took off 0 bases at V and 8 bases at J, with 14 bases between the two ends. This CDR3 is built from 14 residues. Germline V CDR1 and CDR2: SGHRS, YFSETQ. The CDR3 sequence is CASSLGQGPGGYTF. The CDR3 DNA sequence: TGCGCCAGCAGCTTGGGGCAGGGGCCGGGAGGCTACACCTTC.

In this sample, this clonotype turned up a few times. This sequence joins TRBV9 and TRBJ1-5, with 7 bases that match TRBD1. The germline V gene has CDR1 SGDLS and CDR2 YYNGEE. The CDR3 sequence is 14 residues long. V trimming: 4 bases; J trimming: 6 bases; junction bases outside the gene matches: 7. CDR3 DNA: TGTGCCAGCAGCCTCGGGACAGTCGGTCAGCCCCAGCATTTT. This encodes CASSLGTVGQPQHF.

This chain uses TRBV2 with TRBJ2-7; TRBD2 aligns across 9 bases. The CDR3 totals 15 residues. CDR1 is SNHLY and CDR2 is FYNNEI in the germline V gene. After removal of 6 bases from V and 6 bases from J, the junction contained 12 bases not matched to a gene. CDR3 protein: CASRETGTSPSEQYF. Written as DNA, the CDR3 is TGTGCCAGCAGGGAAACCGGGACTAGCCCGAGCGAGCAGTACTTC.

This clonotype was picked up a small number of times. The chain employs TRBV24-1 and TRBJ1-1, with D uncertain. Germline assignment: CDR1 KGHDR and CDR2 SFDVKD. Trimming removed 6 bases from V and 0 bases from J, with 7 bases in between. The CDR3 has 13 residues. The CDR3 sequence: CATSPGMNTEAFF. The CDR3 nucleotides read TGTGCCACCAGTCCGGGGATGAACACTGAAGCTTTCTTT.

The table lists this clonotype with a few counts. Germline is not matched at one junction end, which may reflect a read error. V usage is TRBV20-1 and J usage is TRBJ2-5, with TRBD1 identical over 8 bases. CDR3 length: 14 residues. Germline V gene lookup returns CDR1 DFQATT and CDR2 SNEGSKA (reference sequence). CDR3 nucleotide sequence: TGCCGTGCCGAGGACCAGGGGGCGGGGGAGACCCAGTACTTC. This gives the protein CRAEDQGAGETQYF.

The chain couples TRBV28 to TRBJ2-6, with 7 bases aligning to TRBD1. The length of the CDR3 is 15 residues. Trimming at V came to 6 bases and at J to 2 bases, leaving 4 bases not matched to a gene. The germline gives CDR1 MDHEN, CDR2 SYDVKM. In DNA, the CDR3 is TGTGCCAGCAGCCTAACAGGGGCTGGGGCCAACGTCCTGACTTTC. This gives the protein CASSLTGAGANVLTF. Combining the CDR3 with reference TRBV28 and TRBJ2-6 gives the whole variable domain DVKVTQSSRYLVKRTGEKVFLECVQDMDHENMFWYRQDPGLGLRLIYFSYDVKMKEKGDIPEGYSVSREKKERFSLILESASTNQTSMYLCASSLTGAGANVLTFGAGSRLTVL.

This clonotype was picked up many times. The rearrangement joins TRBV11-3 to TRBJ2-3; D could derive from TRBD1 or TRBD2 (5 bases each). Germline-derived CDR1 and CDR2 are SGHNT and YENEEA. Trimming removed 2 bases from V and 4 bases from J, with 13 bases in between. The CDR3 extends over 15 amino acids. The CDR3 bases are TGTGCCAGCAGCTTAATTGGGGCGGGTGCAGATACGCAGTATTTT. It encodes CASSLIGAGADTQYF. Complete variable domain (other parts from reference TRBV11-3 and TRBJ2-3): EAGVVQSPRYKIIEKKQPVAFWCNPISGHNTLYWYLQNLGQGPELLIRYENEEAVDDSQLPKDRFSAERLKGVDSTLKIQPAELGDSAVYLCASSLIGAGADTQYFGPGTRLTVL.

This clonotype has only a few counts. The chain joins TRBV2 to TRBJ1-2; 7 positions agree with TRBD1. Germline V gene lookup returns CDR1 SNHLY and CDR2 FYNNEI. CDR3 length: 14 residues. Trimming at V came to 2 bases and at J to 6 bases, leaving 6 bases not matched to a gene. CDR3 in amino acids: CASSESDRAHGYTF. CDR3 coding DNA: TGTGCCAGCAGTGAAAGCGACAGGGCACATGGCTACACCTTC. Full variable domain (outside the CDR3, taken from reference TRBV2 and TRBJ1-2): EPEVTQTPSHQVTQMGQEVILRCVPISNHLYFYWYRQILGQKVEFLVSFYNNEISEKSEIFDDQFSVERPDGSNFTLKIRSTKLEDSAMYFCASSESDRAHGYTFGSGTRLTVV.

This clonotype was counted many times. The chain carries TRBV7-2 and TRBJ2-7, with D hard to call. V was pared by 1 base and J by 2 bases, with 9 bases between. The CDR3 consists of 14 residues. From germline, CDR1 is SGHTA and CDR2 FQGNSA. The CDR3 sequence is CASSLDGSAYEQYF. The DNA of the CDR3 is TGTGCCAGCAGCTTAGATGGCAGTGCCTACGAGCAGTACTTC.

This clonotype was counted many times. The genes are TRBV12-3 or TRBV12-4 and TRBJ2-2; 10 nucleotides match TRBD1. V shed 5 bases and J 0 bases; nucleotides not matched to a gene: 9. The CDR3 spans 18 residues. The CDR3: CASSRGQGTLSNTGELFF. The DNA for the CDR3 is TGTGCCAGCAGTCGGGGACAGGGGACCCTTTCGAACACCGGGGAGCTGTTTTTT.

This clonotype has a count of ten or more. The chain recombines TRBV27 with TRBJ2-5; D not certain. CDR1 and CDR2 (germline): MNHEY, SMNVEV (reference sequence). Trimming cost V 0 bases and J 10 bases, with 12 bases left between them. This CDR3 contains 13 residues. The CDR3 DNA reads as TGTGCCAGCAGTTTATCGATCCCGACTGTCCAGTACTTC. Translation gives CASSLSIPTVQYF.